This TCR beta chain was documented in a study of fetal regulatory T cell absence and autoimmunity. Overall study findings and caveats: The oligoclonal enrichment was interpreted as supporting antigen-driven pancreatic autoimmunity before birth in IPEX syndrome. Pancreas TCRs were oligoclonally enriched versus cord blood, some clones over 80-fold.

About this clone: Antigen specificity is unknown.

The CDR3 has 13 residues. The V and J ends lost 4 bases and 8 bases, in that order; junction bases with no gene match: 6. CDR1 and CDR2 (germline): MNHNS, SASEGT. Assay: immunoSEQ multiplex PCR; the TCRdb copy retains only in-frame clones and omits some. Altogether 85,000 to 100,000 clones are present, around 72% being singletons, with the ten largest covering 2%. This chain uses TRBV6-1 with TRBJ1-2, with 8 bases aligning to TRBD1. Sequenced material: pancreas tissue. This clonotype was sampled from a male donor with IPEX syndrome. As DNA, the CDR3 is TGTGCCAGCAGTGTGGACAGGGTAGGAGGCTACACCTTC. It translates to CASSVDRVGGYTF.